The 30 T cell receptor beta chains below all came from one sample that was sequenced in a study of Tregs in tolerant kidney transplant recipients. TCRdb keeps only in-frame clones here, not all; method: immunoSEQ multiplex PCR. The sample includes about 48,000 clones. Sequencing used CD4+ T cells from blood, obtained before the transplant. The receptors shown here come from a human donor who received a combined kidney and bone marrow transplant.

To note about this clone: The read halts 3 residues ahead of the CDR3 end, with the missing end drawn from the germline J gene. The gene calls are TRBV19 and TRBJ1-2; 8 positions match TRBD1. This CDR3 is 15 amino acids long. The ends lost 0 bases at V and 4 bases at J; junction bases unmatched: 4. Per germline, CDR1 LNHDA and CDR2 SQIVND (reference sequence). This CDR3 reads CASSIENRGSYGYTF. CDR3 DNA, as far as it was read: TGTGCCAGTAGTATAGAGAACAGGGGGTCCTATGGC.

In regard to this clone: Read coverage stops 3 residues before the CDR3 terminus; the germline J gene supplies the remainder. This sequence joins TRBV18 and TRBJ1-2; no firm D call. With 6 bases removed from V and 6 bases from J, the gap between germline ends came to 14 bases. CDR1 and CDR2 from the germline V gene are KGHSH and LQKENI. The CDR3 totals 13 residues. The CDR3 DNA, read in part, is TGTGCCAGCTCCCCCCCAAGCCTCGATGGC. This codes for CASSPPSLDG. The full-length CDR3 reads as CASSPPSLDGYTF. Supplemented by reference TRBV18 and TRBJ1-2, the full variable domain reads NAGVMQNPRHLVRRRGQEARLRCSPMKGHSHVYWYRQLPEEGLKFMVYLQKENIIDESGMPKERFSAEFPKEGPSILRIQQVVRGDSAAYFCASSPPSLDGYTFGSGTRLTVV.

Details on this clone: The read ends 3 residues early relative to the CDR3; the germline J gene fills the gap. The chain employs TRBV7-9 and TRBJ2-3; D is perhaps TRBD2 (6 bases). CDR3 length equals 15 residues. Germline-derived CDR1 and CDR2 are SEHNR and FQNEAQ (reference sequence). Trimming pared 1 base from V and 2 bases from J, leaving 10 bases between. The sequenced part of the CDR3 DNA is TGTGCCAGCAGCTTAGAGCGGGCCTTCACAGATACG. This gives the protein CASSLERAFTDT. The full CDR3 is CASSLERAFTDTQYF.

Details on this clone: The missing CDR3 end, 3 residues past where the read stops, is filled in from the germline J gene. The chain joins TRBV19 to TRBJ2-5, with no clear D. Germline CDR1 reads LNHDA; CDR2 reads SQIVND (reference sequence). The CDR3 covers 13 residues. Trimming took 5 bases from V and 2 from J, leaving 9 bases between them. The CDR3 bases that were read are TGTGCCAGTAGTCCCCAGTCACAAGAGACC. Protein sequence: CASSPQSQET. Given in full, the CDR3 is CASSPQSQETQYF.

With regard to this clone: The read ends 3 residues shy of where the CDR3 ends; the end is completed using the germline J gene. This chain joins TRBV16 and TRBJ2-7, with TRBD1 as a possible D gene (7 bases). CDR1 is KGHSY and CDR2 is FQNENV in the germline V gene. The ends were cut back, 2 bases at V and 4 bases at J, with 15 bases in the middle. The CDR3 length is 15 residues. CDR3 bases read: TGTGCCAGCAGCCAACCCACAGGGGCGGGATACGAG. Translated, it gives CASSQPTGAGYE. The full-length CDR3 reads as CASSQPTGAGYEQYF.

Incomplete CDR3 DNA: TGTGCCAGTAGTTGGGGCCAGGGAAACACTGAA. This encodes CASSWGQGNTE. The whole CDR3 reads CASSWGQGNTEAFF. This chain joins TRBV19 and TRBJ1-1, with a possible D match to TRBD1 (5 bases). The read stops 3 residues short of the end of the CDR3; the missing end is completed from the germline J gene. CDR1 and CDR2 (germline): LNHDA, SQIVND (reference sequence). The CDR3 spans 14 residues. V lost 5 bases and J lost 2, with 12 bases in between.

Worth noting for this clone: The read ends 3 residues shy of where the CDR3 ends; the end is completed using the germline J gene. The rearrangement joins TRBV19 to TRBJ1-2; a possible D gene is TRBD1 (5 bases). In germline, CDR1 is LNHDA, CDR2 SQIVND (reference sequence). The CDR3 consists of 13 residues. The DNA read from the CDR3 is TGTGCCAGTAGTCCCCGAAGGGAGGGGGGC. Encoded protein: CASSPRREGG. The entire CDR3 reads CASSPRREGGYTF.

Of note for this clone: With the read ending 3 residues before the CDR3 end, the germline J gene is used to fill in that end. The chain carries TRBV5-1 and TRBJ2-1, with a possible D match to TRBD1 (5 bases). V was pared by 4 bases and J by 0 bases, with 17 bases between. The CDR3 consists of 17 residues. Germline V gene sequence: CDR1 SGHRS, CDR2 YFSETQ. The CDR3 bases that were read are TGCGCCAGCAGCCTCTCCTCAAGGACAAACTCCTACAATGAG. The encoded protein is CASSLSSRTNSYNE. The CDR3, in full, reads CASSLSSRTNSYNEQFF.

In regard to this clone: The read stops 3 residues short of the end of the CDR3; the missing end is completed from the germline J gene. This sequence joins TRBV20-1 and TRBJ2-1; maybe TRBD2 (6 bases). The germline V gene has CDR1 DFQATT and CDR2 SNEGSKA (reference sequence). V lost 6 bases and J lost 0, with 12 bases in between. The CDR3 consists of 14 residues. The CDR3: CSALAPYSYNEQFF. The sequenced CDR3 bases are TGCAGTGCACTAGCTCCTTACTCCTACAATGAG.

A remark on this clone: The read ends 3 residues before the CDR3 terminus; that terminus is restored from the germline J gene. V is TRBV6-2 or TRBV6-3 and J is TRBJ1-1; D gene ambiguous. CDR1 is MNHEY and CDR2 is SVGEGT in the germline V gene. The V gene lost 2 bases and the J gene lost 1 base, with 8 bases spanning the gap. CDR3 length: 14 residues. The CDR3 here is CASSYGGRNTEAFF. The sequenced CDR3 bases are TGTGCCAGCAGTTACGGCGGGAGGAACACTGAA.

Remarks on this clone: The read terminates 3 residues before the CDR3 end, so the remaining end is supplied by the germline J gene. The V and J genes are TRBV7-2 and TRBJ2-4; the D gene is possibly TRBD1 (6 bases). CDR1 is SGHTA and CDR2 is FQGNSA in the germline V gene. The CDR3 loop spans 14 amino acids. The CDR3 region is CASSRDRRNYGQYF. The DNA read from the CDR3 is TGTGCCAGCAGTCGAGACAGGCGGAACTATGGT.

With regard to this clone: The read comes to an end 3 residues before the CDR3 does, leaving the germline J gene to fill in the end. This chain joins TRBV6-2 or TRBV6-3 and TRBJ1-2, with D perhaps TRBD1 (6 bases). This CDR3 region has 12 residues. V was cut by 11 bases and J by 4 bases, with 14 bases left in between. From germline, CDR1 is MNHEY and CDR2 SVGEGT. CDR3 residues: CASTDSFYGYTF. The part of the CDR3 DNA that was read is TGTGCCTCGACGGACAGTTTCTATGGC.

Of note for this clone: The read falls 3 residues short of the CDR3 end, and the missing part is taken from the germline J gene. The genes are TRBV2 and TRBJ1-2, with 7 bases identical to TRBD1. V lost 6 bases, J lost 4 bases, and 8 bases stayed unmatched. Germline V gene sequence: CDR1 SNHLY, CDR2 FYNNEI. This CDR3 is built from 14 residues. The covered CDR3 bases are TGTGCCAGCAGCCCCCAGGGGGATGGCTATGGC. It encodes CASSPQGDGYG. From start to end, the CDR3 is CASSPQGDGYGYTF.

With respect to this clone: The read falls 3 residues short of the CDR3 end, and the missing part is taken from the germline J gene. V is TRBV19 and J is TRBJ2-2; 9 positions agree with TRBD2. The germline CDR1 and CDR2 sequences are LNHDA and SQIVND (reference sequence). J gave up 5 bases and V 1 base, and 5 bases lay outside the gene matches. This CDR3 has 16 residues. The part of the CDR3 DNA that was read is TGTGCCAGTAGTATAGGGGCTAGCGGGAAAACCGGGGAG. Translation: CASSIGASGKTGE. Given in full, the CDR3 is CASSIGASGKTGELFF. Combining the CDR3 with reference TRBV19 and TRBJ2-2 gives the whole variable domain DGGITQSPKYLFRKEGQNVTLSCEQNLNHDAMYWYRQDPGQGLRLIYYSQIVNDFQKGDIAEGYSVSREKKESFPLTVTSAQKNPTAFYLCASSIGASGKTGELFFGEGSRLTVL.

Notes on this clone: The read finishes 3 residues shy of the CDR3 end, and the germline J gene is used to complete it. The rearrangement links TRBV7-9 to TRBJ1-5, with D possibly being TRBD1 (5 bases). This CDR3 has 14 amino acids. Germline V gene data show CDR1 as SEHNR and CDR2 as FQNEAQ (reference sequence). Trimming took 0 bases from V and 6 from J, leaving 9 bases between them. CDR3 amino acids: CASSLAGDGQPQHF. The DNA read from the CDR3 is TGTGCCAGCAGCTTAGCAGGGGATGGTCAGCCC.

As concerns this clone: The CDR3 end is not reached by the read, which stops 3 residues before it; the germline J gene fills it in. The chain recombines TRBV7-2 with TRBJ2-3, with D tentatively TRBD1 (5 bases). V lost 9 bases and J 0 bases, leaving 13 bases between the germline ends. This CDR3 is built from 14 residues. Germline V gives CDR1 SGHTA, CDR2 FQGNSA. The CDR3 reads CASGSGPSTDTQYF. The part of the CDR3 DNA that was read is TGTGCCAGTGGTTCAGGGCCAAGCACAGATACG.

As regards this clone: From the germline J gene comes the end of the CDR3, since the read stops 3 residues before it. V is TRBV7-7 and J is TRBJ2-5; 7 bases line up with TRBD1. Germline assignment: CDR1 SSHAT and CDR2 FNYEAQ (reference sequence). Unmatched junction bases numbered 5, after V lost 5 bases and J lost 2 bases. This CDR3 is 14 amino acids long. This CDR3 reads CASSRGQIQETQYF. CDR3 bases read: TGTGCCAGCAGCAGGGGACAGATTCAAGAGACC.

Turning to this clone: Read data end 3 residues before the CDR3 end; the end is taken from the germline J gene. The chain links TRBV5-1 to TRBJ1-4; D remains ambiguous. Germline V gene data show CDR1 as SGHRS and CDR2 as YFSETQ. The germline V and J ends were trimmed by 6 bases and 8 bases, with 20 bases remaining between them. The CDR3 extends over 15 amino acids. CDR3 sequence reads: CASTSNSGLSEKLFF. The sequenced CDR3 bases are TGCGCCAGCACCTCCAACAGCGGTCTCAGCGAAAAA.

Regarding this clone: Read data end 3 residues before the CDR3 end; the end is taken from the germline J gene. The chain couples TRBV7-2 to TRBJ2-3; tentative D call: TRBD1 (7 bases). The CDR3 sequence is 13 residues long. Trimming cost V 5 bases and J 4 bases, with 10 bases left between them. Germline V CDR1 and CDR2: SGHTA, FQGNSA. The CDR3 loop reads CASSGGTADTQYF. Partial CDR3 DNA: TGTGCCAGCAGCGGGGGGACAGCAGATACG.

With respect to this clone: The CDR3 end lies 3 residues beyond the end of the read and is filled in from the germline J gene. This rearrangement joins TRBV19 to TRBJ1-2; 9 positions agree with TRBD1. Germline lookup yields CDR1 LNHDA and CDR2 SQIVND (reference sequence). The CDR3 is 12 amino acids. CDR3 loop: CASSTTGGGYTF. Incomplete CDR3 DNA: TGTGCCAGTAGTACTACAGGGGGCGGC.

In the case of this clone: The CDR3 is cut off 3 residues early in the read; its end comes from the germline J gene. The chain is built from TRBV5-1 and TRBJ2-5; D may match TRBD1 or TRBD2 (6 bases each). V was clipped by 1 base and J by 5 bases, with 9 bases between them. CDR3 size: 13 residues. Germline CDR1 and CDR2: SGHRS and YFSETQ. The CDR3 is CASSLTGRETQYF. CDR3 bases read: TGCGCCAGCAGCTTGACAGGGAGGGAGACC.

The CDR3 reads CSARPSTLTDTQYF. The CDR3 bases that were read are TGCAGTGCCAGGCCCTCAACGCTCACAGATACG. The rearrangement uses TRBV20-1 and TRBJ2-3; D ambiguous. Coverage ceases 3 residues before the CDR3 finishes, and the germline J gene fills in the end. Germline V gives CDR1 DFQATT, CDR2 SNEGSKA (reference sequence). CDR3 size: 14 residues. V lost 6 bases and J lost 2, with 15 bases in between.

To note about this clone: The CDR3 extends 3 residues past the end of the read, so its final part is completed from the germline J gene. V usage is TRBV11-2 and J usage is TRBJ2-3; 7 bases agree with TRBD2. The germline CDR1 and CDR2 sequences are SGHAT and FQNNGV. Unmatched junction bases numbered 7, after V lost 2 bases and J lost 8 bases. This CDR3 has 14 residues. CDR3 loop: CASSLIAGSGTQYF. CDR3 DNA (partial): TGTGCCAGCAGCTTAATAGCGGGCTCGGGTACG.

About this clone: The read halts 3 residues ahead of the CDR3 end, with the missing end drawn from the germline J gene. The chain couples TRBV18 to TRBJ1-2; weak D call: TRBD1 (5 bases). CDR3 size: 15 residues. Germline assignment: CDR1 KGHSH and CDR2 LQKENI. The V and J ends lost 6 bases and 7 bases respectively, with 21 bases between them. CDR3 loop: CASSDIQVGGGGYTF. Incomplete CDR3 DNA: TGTGCCAGCTCCGACATACAGGTCGGGGGTGGTGGC.

The CDR3 bases that were read are TGTGCCAGCTCACCCGGGACTAGCGGTCGTGAG. This sequence encodes CASSPGTSGRE. The entire CDR3 protein is CASSPGTSGREQFF. The chain joins TRBV18 to TRBJ2-1; 11 bases match TRBD2. The DNA ends 3 residues before the CDR3 does, and the rest of the CDR3 is filled in from the germline J gene. CDR3 length equals 14 residues. With 3 bases clipped from V and 9 bases from J, the junction kept 4 bases outside the gene matches. Germline CDR1 KGHSH, CDR2 LQKENI.

With respect to this clone: The read terminates 3 residues ahead of where the CDR3 ends, so the germline J gene completes it. This chain joins TRBV6-2 or TRBV6-3 and TRBJ2-3, with D unresolved. V shed 4 bases and J shed 3 bases, with 5 bases lying between them. CDR1 and CDR2 (germline): MNHEY, SVGEGT. CDR3 size: 12 residues. This chain's CDR3 is CASSFMTDTQYF. The CDR3 bases that were read are TGTGCCAGCAGTTTTATGACAGATACG.

As regards this clone: The sequence runs out 3 residues before the end of the CDR3; the remainder is reconstructed from the germline J gene. The chain joins TRBV13 to TRBJ2-7, with 10 bases matching TRBD1. In germline, CDR1 is PRHDT, CDR2 FYEKMQ (reference sequence). The CDR3 totals 16 residues. After removal of 4 bases from V and 4 bases from J, the junction contained 10 bases not matched to a gene. This CDR3 is CASSSSDRTGGYEQYF. Incomplete CDR3 DNA: TGTGCCAGCAGCTCGTCGGATAGGACAGGGGGTTACGAG.

As to this clone: Sequencing ends 3 residues short of the CDR3 end; the germline J gene provides the rest. The V gene is TRBV7-2, the J gene TRBJ2-4; D is undetermined. CDR1 SGHTA and CDR2 FQGNSA come from the germline V gene. Trimming took off 5 bases at V and 0 bases at J, with 11 bases between the two ends. There are 15 residues in the CDR3. The CDR3 reads CASSRGHLAKNIQYF. The DNA read from the CDR3 is TGTGCCAGCAGCCGAGGTCACCTAGCCAAAAACATT. The full variable domain, completed using reference TRBV7-2 and TRBJ2-4, is GAGVSQSPSNKVTEKGKDVELRCDPISGHTALYWYRQSLGQGLEFLIYFQGNSAPDKSGLPSDRFSAERTGGSVSTLTIQRTQQEDSAVYLCASSRGHLAKNIQYFGAGTRLSVL.

Concerning this clone: The read falls 3 residues short of the CDR3 end, and the missing part is taken from the germline J gene. This chain links TRBV30 with TRBJ1-1; tentative D call: TRBD1 (6 bases). V dropped 5 bases and J dropped 3 bases, with 13 bases sitting between them. Per germline, CDR1 GTSNPN and CDR2 SVGIG (reference sequence). CDR3 length: 13 amino acids. The CDR3 spells CAWASRGDTEAFF. Incomplete CDR3 DNA: TGTGCCTGGGCTTCCAGGGGTGACACTGAA.

About this clone itself: The CDR3 extends 3 residues past the end of the read, so its final part is completed from the germline J gene. The gene calls are TRBV7-6 and TRBJ1-5; D perhaps matches TRBD1 (5 bases). With 5 bases removed from V and 8 bases from J, the gap between germline ends came to 13 bases. The CDR3 consists of 13 residues. Germline CDR1 reads SGHVS; CDR2 reads FNYEAQ. The CDR3 spells CASSRGGREPQHF. The CDR3 bases that were read are TGTGCCAGCAGCCGCGGGGGGAGGGAGCCC. The complete variable domain, with remaining parts taken from reference TRBV7-6 and TRBJ1-5, reads GAGVSQSPRYKVTKRGQDVALRCDPISGHVSLYWYRQALGQGPEFLTYFNYEAQQDKSGLPNDRFSAERPEGSISTLTIQRTEQRDSAMYRCASSRGGREPQHFGDGTRLSIL.